This T cell receptor beta chain was profiled in a study of blood T cell repertoires in COVID-19. Study-wide context: Researchers got acute and convalescent COVID-19 samples from the United States, Italy and Spain.

The V end lost 0 bases, the J end lost 2 bases, and 20 bases lay between the germline ends. CDR3 length: 18 residues. Per the germline V gene, CDR1 is SGDLS and CDR2 is YYNGEE. Only in-frame clones appear in the TCRdb table, and some are missing; sequencing was by immunoSEQ multiplex PCR. The sample lists fewer than 20,000 clones; approximately 86% were seen once. What was sequenced was peripheral blood. The chain is built from TRBV9 and TRBJ2-5; tentative D call: TRBD2 (7 bases). The source is a human donor in a cohort sampled during active COVID-19. The CDR3 spells CASSVGGGRGGAQETQYF. The CDR3 DNA reads as TGTGCCAGCAGCGTAGGAGGAGGTCGTGGGGGGGCTCAAGAGACCCAGTACTTC.